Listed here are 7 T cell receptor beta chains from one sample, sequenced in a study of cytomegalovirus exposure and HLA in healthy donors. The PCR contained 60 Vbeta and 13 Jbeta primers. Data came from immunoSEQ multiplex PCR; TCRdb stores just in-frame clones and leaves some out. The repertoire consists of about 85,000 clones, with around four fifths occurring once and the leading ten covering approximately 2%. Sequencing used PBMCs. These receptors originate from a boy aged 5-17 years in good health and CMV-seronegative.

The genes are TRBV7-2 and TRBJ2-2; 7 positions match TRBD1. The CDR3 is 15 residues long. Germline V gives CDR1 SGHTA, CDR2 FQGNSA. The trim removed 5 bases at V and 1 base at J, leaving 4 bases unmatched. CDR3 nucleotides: TGTGCCAGCAGCGCCAGACAGGGGAACACCGGGGAGCTGTTTTTT. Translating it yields CASSARQGNTGELFF.

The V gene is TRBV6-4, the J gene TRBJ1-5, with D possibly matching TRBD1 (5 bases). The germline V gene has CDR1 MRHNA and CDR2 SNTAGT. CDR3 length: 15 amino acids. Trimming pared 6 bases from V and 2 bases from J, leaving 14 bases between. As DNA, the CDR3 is TGTGCCAGCAGCGGACATTTTTATGGCAATCAGCCCCAGCATTTT. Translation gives CASSGHFYGNQPQHF.

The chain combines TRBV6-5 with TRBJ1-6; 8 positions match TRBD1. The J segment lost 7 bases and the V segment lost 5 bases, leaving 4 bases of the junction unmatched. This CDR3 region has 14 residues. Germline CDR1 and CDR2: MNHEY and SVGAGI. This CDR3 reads CASSTDRGNSPLHF. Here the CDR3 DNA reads TGTGCCAGCAGTACCGACAGGGGCAATTCACCCCTCCACTTT.

Here the CDR3 DNA reads TGTGCCAGCAGTTGGACTAGCGGTCACAATGAGCAGTTCTTC. This translates into CASSWTSGHNEQFF. The chain carries TRBV28 and TRBJ2-1; 10 positions match TRBD2. This CDR3 is built from 14 residues. CDR1 MDHEN and CDR2 SYDVKM come from the germline V gene. J gave up 5 bases and V 4 bases, and 2 bases lay outside the gene matches. Drawing the rest from reference TRBV28 and TRBJ2-1, the complete variable domain is DVKVTQSSRYLVKRTGEKVFLECVQDMDHENMFWYRQDPGLGLRLIYFSYDVKMKEKGDIPEGYSVSREKKERFSLILESASTNQTSMYLCASSWTSGHNEQFFGPGTRLTVL.

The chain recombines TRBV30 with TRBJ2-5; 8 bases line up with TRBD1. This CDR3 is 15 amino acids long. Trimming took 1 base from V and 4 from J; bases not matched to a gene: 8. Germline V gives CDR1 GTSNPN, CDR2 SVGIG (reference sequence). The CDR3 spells CAWSATGGLGETQYF. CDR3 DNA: TGTGCCTGGAGTGCAACAGGGGGGCTAGGAGAGACCCAGTACTTC.

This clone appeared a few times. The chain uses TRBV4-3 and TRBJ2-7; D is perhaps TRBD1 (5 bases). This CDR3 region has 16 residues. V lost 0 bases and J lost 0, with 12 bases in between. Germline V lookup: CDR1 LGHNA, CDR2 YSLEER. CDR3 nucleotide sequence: TGCGCCAGCAGCCAAGATTCCCAGGGATTCTCCTACGAGCAGTACTTC. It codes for CASSQDSQGFSYEQYF.

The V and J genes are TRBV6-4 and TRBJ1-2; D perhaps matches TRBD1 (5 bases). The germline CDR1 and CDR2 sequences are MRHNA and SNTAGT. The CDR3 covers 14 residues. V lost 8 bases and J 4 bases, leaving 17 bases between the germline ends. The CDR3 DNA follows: TGTGCCAGCTCACGGACGGGGGAATCCTATGGCTACACCTTC. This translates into CASSRTGESYGYTF.